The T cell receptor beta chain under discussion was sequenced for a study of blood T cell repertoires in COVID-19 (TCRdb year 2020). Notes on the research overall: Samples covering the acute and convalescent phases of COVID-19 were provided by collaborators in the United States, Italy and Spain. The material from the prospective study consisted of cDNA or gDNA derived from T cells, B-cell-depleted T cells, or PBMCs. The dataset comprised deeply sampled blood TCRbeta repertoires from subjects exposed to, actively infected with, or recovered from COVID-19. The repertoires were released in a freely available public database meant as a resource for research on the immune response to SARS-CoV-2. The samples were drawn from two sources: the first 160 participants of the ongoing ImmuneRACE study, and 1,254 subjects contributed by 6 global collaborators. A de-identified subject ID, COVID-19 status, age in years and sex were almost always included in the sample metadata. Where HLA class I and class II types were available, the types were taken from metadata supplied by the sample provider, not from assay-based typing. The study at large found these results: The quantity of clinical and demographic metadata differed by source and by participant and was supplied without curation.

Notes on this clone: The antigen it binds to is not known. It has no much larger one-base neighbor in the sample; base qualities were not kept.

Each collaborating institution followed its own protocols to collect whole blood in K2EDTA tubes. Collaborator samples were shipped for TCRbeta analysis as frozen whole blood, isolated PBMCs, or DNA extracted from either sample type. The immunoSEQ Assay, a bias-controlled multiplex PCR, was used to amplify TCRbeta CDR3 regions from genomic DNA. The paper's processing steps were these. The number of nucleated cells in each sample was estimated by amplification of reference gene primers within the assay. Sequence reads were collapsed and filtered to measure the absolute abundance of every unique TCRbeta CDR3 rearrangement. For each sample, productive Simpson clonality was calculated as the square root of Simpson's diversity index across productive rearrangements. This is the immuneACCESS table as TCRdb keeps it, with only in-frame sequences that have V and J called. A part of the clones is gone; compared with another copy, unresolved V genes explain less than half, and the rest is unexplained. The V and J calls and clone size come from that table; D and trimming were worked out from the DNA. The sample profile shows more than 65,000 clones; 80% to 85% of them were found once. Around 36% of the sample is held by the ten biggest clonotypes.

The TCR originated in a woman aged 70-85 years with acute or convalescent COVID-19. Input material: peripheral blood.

CDR3 region: CASSLAEVTGELFF. The DNA is as follows: TGTGCCAGCAGCTTAGCGGAGGTCACCGGGGAGCTGTTTTTT. Recombination joined TRBV3-1 (or the pseudogene TRBV3-2) with TRBJ2-2; a tentative D call is TRBD2 (6 bases match). V is pared back by 5 bases and J by 4 bases, with 11 bases lying between the germline termini. The CDR3 holds 14 amino acids from the cysteine to the phenylalanine. The sequence is cut down to CDR3 DNA, 42 bases in frame from base 1. Based on the germline V gene (reference sequence), the CDR1 and CDR2 sequences are LGHDT and YNNKEL.